This T cell receptor (beta chain) was obtained from a study of blood T cell repertoires in COVID-19. Profiling relied on immunoSEQ multiplex PCR, and the TCRdb table lists in-frame clones only, not all of them. The sample lists some 390,000 clones, 89% occurring once. The V gene's germline CDR1 is MDHEN and CDR2 SYDVKM. This CDR3 comprises 17 residues. The V gene end was trimmed by 3 bases and the J gene end by 6 bases; junction bases not matched to a gene: 10. The sequenced material came from PBMCs or T cells enriched from blood (not recorded which). The rearrangement joins TRBV28 to TRBJ2-1; TRBD2 aligns across 11 bases. The TCR originated in a woman aged 25 to 45 who had recovered from COVID-19. The CDR3 DNA is TGTGCCAGCAGTTTCCCCCTACTAGCGGGAGTTGTCAATGAGCAGTTCTTC. Its translation is CASSFPLLAGVVNEQFF.